This T cell receptor (beta chain) was sequenced during a study of identical twins (dated by TCRdb to the mid-2010s). For context, the study as a whole: TCR alpha and beta repertoires from monozygotic twins, unrelated adults of various ages and cord blood were deep-sequenced to test whether fetal clonotypes persist. To rule out contamination, the twin experiments were replicated at different times with different library preparation protocols. The paper's findings and limits, for the study overall: In monozygotic twins, out-of-frame TCR alpha sharing was systematically underestimated by recombination models, although the models agreed with sharing between unrelated individuals. Conclusions relied on cross-sectional statistical analysis, since the same donors could not be followed over many years. Compared with coincidental sharing between unrelated individuals, out-of-frame TCR alpha sequences shared between twins had an excess of sequences with low generation probability. Zero-insertion analyses could be partly confounded by invariant T cells such as MAIT and iNKT, although diverse VJ usage argued against such confounding for most clonotypes. In beta out-of-frame sequences, excess twin sharing was weaker, because having fewer shared sequences lowered the signal-to-noise ratio. Abundant cord blood beta clonotypes had fewer insertions, young adult naive repertoires showed a similar but weaker trend, and memory repertoires showed no such trend.

The library was made by 5' RACE. The reads were generated on an Illumina HiSeq 2000. A universal primer binding site was introduced by template switching, and a unique molecular identifier was present in the final cDNA, enabling accurate counting of TCR cDNA molecules. First-strand cDNA for TCR alpha and beta chains was synthesized from specific primers in the conserved constant-segment region. To control for contamination, every cDNA library carried two barcodes: a SMART-Mk sample barcode plus Illumina barcodes. TruSeq adapter sequences, together with Illumina sample barcodes, were added in two successive PCR steps. Sequencing of the TCR alpha and beta cDNA libraries was done on the Illumina HiSeq platform using custom primers. The source study handled its data this way. MiGEC was used to process raw reads and extract unique molecular identifiers, and MiXCR was used to find CDR3 positions. Recombination models were inferred per individual with the repgenHMM and IGoR tools using an EM algorithm. Shared clonotypes were analyzed with the tcR package in R, and sharing was normalized by the product of cloneset sizes. To study raw recombination without the effects of thymic and clonal selection, out-of-frame nonproductive sequences were analyzed. Using fastp trimming at Q25 and MiXCR clonotype assembly, TCRdb reanalyzed the public sequencing data and kept in-frame beta chains. Entries that share a CDR3 protein sequence are merged under the most common genes and DNA. TCRdb's processing, not the study's, gives the V and J calls here. This sample has about 340,000 distinct CDR3 sequences in its table, and around an eighth of those were observed once. Of the sample, 7.2% is held by the ten largest clones.

From the germline V gene, CDR1 is MDHEN and CDR2 is SYDVKM. Trimming removed 3 bases from V and 8 bases from J, leaving 5 bases between the germline ends. CDR3 length: 11 amino acids, cysteine to phenylalanine. The read is trimmed to its CDR3 DNA, 33 bases read in frame from base 1. Only healthy Caucasian donors were included. Three pairs of female monozygotic twins, all aged roughly 18 to 29 years, made up the twin cohort. Positive isolation kits from Invitrogen were used to isolate the CD4+ and CD8+ T cell populations. As for this clonotype: What antigen it recognizes has not been identified. Per-base quality was not reported, and no clone a single base away is much larger than it.

A further study also used this sample, focusing on yellow fever vaccine responses in identical twins. The second study, in turn, reports: The authors reported that the T cell response to vaccination in identical twins appeared partly convergent and partly personalized. Focusing on identical twins, the study followed the T cell clones that responded to the vaccine, and did so with precision.

The chain is encoded by TRBV28 joined to TRBJ1-3; a confident D gene designation cannot be given. The clonotype was recovered from a woman between 18 and 30 years old in good health. Material for sequencing was CD8+ T cells sorted from blood. For the CDR3, the sequence is CASSLEYTIYF. The DNA reads as follows: TGTGCCAGCAGTTTGGAGTACACCATATATTTT.